The subject of this entry is one TCR beta chain. V gave up 3 bases and J gave up 1 base; unmatched junction bases: 1. The CDR3 runs to 15 residues. Germline values: CDR1 SSHAT, CDR2 FNYEAQ (reference sequence). The data are from a study of cytomegalovirus exposure and HLA in healthy donors. Sequencing was performed with immunoSEQ multiplex PCR; in TCRdb, only in-frame clones are kept and a portion is missing. Of roughly 310,000 clones listed, around 90% are singletons. The TCR comes from a man aged 25-45 years in good health and CMV-seronegative. The rearrangement joins TRBV7-7 to TRBJ2-5; 11 bases map to TRBD1. The sequenced sample consisted of PBMCs. CDR3 DNA: TGTGCCAGCAGCTTGGGGACAGGGGGCCAAGAGACCCAGTACTTC. It encodes CASSLGTGGQETQYF.